Following are 29 T cell receptor beta chains from one sample sequenced in a study of cytomegalovirus exposure and HLA in healthy donors. PCR employed 60 Vbeta and 13 Jbeta primers. This table comes from immunoSEQ multiplex PCR, and its TCRdb copy is limited to in-frame clones, with some not included. The table records tens of thousands of clones, around 80% of them present only once. Material for sequencing was PBMCs. Receptors originate from a male donor in good health and CMV-seropositive.

This clone was counted a few times. CDR3 bases: TGTGCCAACTCAGCGGGAGTAGAGGAGACCCAGTACTTC. Encoded protein: CANSAGVEETQYF. This chain connects TRBV2 to TRBJ2-5; 8 bases align to TRBD2. J gave up 5 bases and V 10 bases, and 9 bases lay outside the gene matches. Germline lookup yields CDR1 SNHLY and CDR2 FYNNEI. The CDR3 runs 13 residues.

This rearrangement joins TRBV19 to TRBJ1-5, with a weak D call TRBD1 (5 bases). Deletions cut 5 bases from V and 6 bases from J, with 23 bases between. Germline loops: CDR1 LNHDA, CDR2 SQIVND (reference sequence). The CDR3 is made up of 17 amino acids. The CDR3 loop is CASSGARQYPLSQPQHF. DNA for the CDR3: TGTGCCAGTAGTGGAGCCCGACAGTACCCTTTGAGTCAGCCCCAGCATTTT.

The genes are TRBV10-3 and TRBJ1-1, with D unclear. The CDR3 has 13 residues. Germline V gives CDR1 ENHRY, CDR2 SYGVKD. V was shortened by 6 bases and J by 4 bases, with 12 bases between the two germline ends. The CDR3 spells CAIRSSEGTEAFF. CDR3 coding DNA: TGTGCCATCAGATCATCAGAGGGCACTGAAGCTTTCTTT.

Written as DNA, the CDR3 is TGTGCCAGCAGCTCCGGGGGCTACGAGCAGTACTTC. As protein: CASSSGGYEQYF. This rearrangement joins TRBV28 to TRBJ2-7; maybe TRBD2 (6 bases). Trimming removed 6 bases from V and 3 bases from J, with 9 bases in between. The CDR3 contains 12 residues. Per the germline V gene, CDR1 is MDHEN and CDR2 is SYDVKM.

The J gene is TRBJ1-1, the V gene TRBV29-1; 7 bases line up with TRBD1. Germline CDR1 and CDR2: SQVTM and ANQGSEA. The CDR3 spans 12 residues. After removal of 7 bases from V and 0 bases from J, the junction contained 2 bases not matched to a gene. In DNA, the CDR3 is TGCAGCGCTGACAGGGTGAACACTGAAGCTTTCTTT. It codes for CSADRVNTEAFF.

The V and J genes are TRBV10-3 and TRBJ2-7; TRBD2 matches 13 bases. This CDR3 is built from 16 residues. J was trimmed by 3 bases and V by 3 bases; bases with no gene match: 5. Germline V gene data show CDR1 as ENHRY and CDR2 as SYGVKD. The CDR3 sequence is CAISDSGTSGNYEQYF. The CDR3 region has the DNA TGTGCCATCAGTGATTCCGGGACTAGCGGGAACTACGAGCAGTACTTC.

The genes are TRBV5-6 and TRBJ1-2; D is perhaps TRBD1 (5 bases). The V gene lost 7 bases and the J gene lost 8 bases, with 12 bases spanning the gap. Looked up from germline, CDR1 is SGHDT and CDR2 is YYEEEE. This CDR3 contains 11 residues. CDR3 region: CASRRQGGYTF. CDR3 nucleotides: TGTGCCAGCCGAAGGCAGGGAGGCTACACCTTC.

V gene TRBV2 combines with J gene TRBJ2-3, with 13 bases matching TRBD2. The germline gives CDR1 SNHLY, CDR2 FYNNEI. The CDR3 has 15 residues. V shed 10 bases and J 2 bases; nucleotides not matched to a gene: 6. In DNA form, the CDR3 reads TGTGCCACTTCCGGGACTAGCGGGACCACAGATACGCAGTATTTT. Translated: CATSGTSGTTDTQYF. Looking up the rest from reference TRBV2 and TRBJ2-3 gives the full variable domain: EPEVTQTPSHQVTQMGQEVILRCVPISNHLYFYWYRQILGQKVEFLVSFYNNEISEKSEIFDDQFSVERPDGSNFTLKIRSTKLEDSAMYFCATSGTSGTTDTQYFGPGTRLTVL.

The chain couples TRBV30 to TRBJ1-3; the match to TRBD1 covers 7 bases. Trimming removed 2 bases from V and 4 bases from J; junction bases left unmatched: 5. The CDR3 sequence is 14 residues long. The V gene's germline CDR1 is GTSNPN and CDR2 SVGIG (reference sequence). CDR3 sequence (DNA): TGTGCCTGGAGTTACAGGGGTATCGGAAACACCATATATTTT. This codes for CAWSYRGIGNTIYF.

The rearrangement uses TRBV4-1 and TRBJ1-3, with D possibly being TRBD1 (5 bases). CDR1 and CDR2 (germline): MGHRA, YSYEKL. CDR3 length equals 17 residues. The V end lost 1 base, the J end lost 3 bases, and 16 bases lay between the germline ends. The CDR3 sequence: CASSQGYRHHLGNTIYF. In DNA form, the CDR3 reads TGCGCCAGCAGCCAAGGTTACAGGCACCACCTTGGAAACACCATATATTTT.

The chain has TRBV30 and TRBJ1-5; the match to TRBD1 covers 8 bases. Germline CDR1 and CDR2: GTSNPN and SVGIG (reference sequence). CDR3 length: 12 amino acids. V was clipped by 1 base and J by 8 bases; unmatched bases: 1. CDR3 amino acids: CAWSAGGKPQHF. In DNA, the CDR3 is TGTGCCTGGAGTGCAGGGGGCAAGCCCCAGCATTTT.

The gene calls are TRBV28 and TRBJ2-7; D ambiguous. CDR3 size: 11 residues. The V and J ends lost 5 bases and 4 bases respectively, with 6 bases between them. From germline, CDR1 is MDHEN and CDR2 SYDVKM. DNA of the CDR3: TGTGCCAGCAGTCCAGATTACGAGCAGTACTTC. Translation: CASSPDYEQYF.

The chain carries TRBV6-5 and TRBJ2-3; possible D gene TRBD1, 7 bases. The V end lost 4 bases, the J end lost 2 bases, and 13 bases lay between the germline ends. The CDR3 runs 15 residues. Germline V gene lookup returns CDR1 MNHEY and CDR2 SVGAGI. Here the CDR3 DNA reads TGTGCCAGCAGTTCACTCAGGGGGGACACAGATACGCAGTATTTT. As protein: CASSSLRGDTDTQYF.

The V and J genes are TRBV7-9 and TRBJ2-5; 13 positions match TRBD2. The V segment lost 1 base and the J segment 1 base; nucleotides outside the gene matches: 0. Germline loops: CDR1 SEHNR, CDR2 FQNEAQ (reference sequence). There are 16 residues in the CDR3. CDR3 nucleotide sequence: TGTGCCAGCAGCTTAGGGACTAGCGGGGGCCAAGAGACCCAGTACTTC. This codes for CASSLGTSGGQETQYF. The whole variable domain, remainder taken from reference TRBV7-9 and TRBJ2-5, is DTGVSQNPRHKITKRGQNVTFRCDPISEHNRLYWYRQTLGQGPEFLTYFQNEAQLEKSRLLSDRFSAERPKGSFSTLEIQRTEQGDSAMYLCASSLGTSGGQETQYFGPGTRLLVL.

This clone was observed a single time. At one of its ends the junction is not consistent with the germline gene, which may arise from a read error. Other DNA sequences in the sample encode the same CDR3. The chain has TRBV19 and TRBJ2-3, with TRBD2 matching 9 bases. The CDR3 totals 14 residues. The germline V gene has CDR1 LNHDA and CDR2 SQIVND (reference sequence). The CDR3 is CASSISSGRDTQYF. CDR3 sequence (DNA): TGTGCCAGTAGTATAAGTAGCGGGAGAGATACGCAATATTTT.

V gene TRBV28 combines with J gene TRBJ2-4, with TRBD1 as a possible D gene (6 bases). CDR1 and CDR2 (germline): MDHEN, SYDVKM. CDR3 length: 14 residues. Trimming removed 5 bases at V and 6 bases at J, with 14 bases between. The chain's CDR3 is CASSPQGIRNIQYF. The CDR3 nucleotides read TGTGCCAGCAGTCCACAGGGAATCCGAAACATTCAGTACTTC. Full variable domain (rest looked up from reference TRBV28 and TRBJ2-4): DVKVTQSSRYLVKRTGEKVFLECVQDMDHENMFWYRQDPGLGLRLIYFSYDVKMKEKGDIPEGYSVSREKKERFSLILESASTNQTSMYLCASSPQGIRNIQYFGAGTRLSVL.

V and J are TRBV30 and TRBJ2-7; TRBD1 might be the D (5 bases). The CDR3 consists of 14 residues. Germline V gene data show CDR1 as GTSNPN and CDR2 as SVGIG (reference sequence). The ends were cut back, 2 bases at V and 6 bases at J, with 17 bases in the middle. The CDR3 protein is CAWSPPRQGTEQYF. The CDR3, as DNA: TGTGCCTGGAGTCCCCCTCGCCAGGGAACCGAGCAGTACTTC.

The gene calls are TRBV27 and TRBJ1-3, with no clear D. V was shortened by 5 bases and J by 0 bases, with 8 bases between the two germline ends. Germline CDR1 is MNHEY and CDR2 is SMNVEV (reference sequence). CDR3 length: 14 amino acids. The CDR3 DNA is TGTGCCAGCAGTACAGTCTCCTCTGGAAACACCATATATTTT. It translates to CASSTVSSGNTIYF.

The chain joins TRBV28 to TRBJ1-5; 7 positions agree with TRBD1. The CDR3 contains 15 residues. Germline-derived CDR1 and CDR2 are MDHEN and SYDVKM. Losses at the gene ends were 6 bases for V and 1 base for J; bases not matched to a gene: 6. The CDR3: CASSVYRGSNQPQHF. The CDR3 DNA follows: TGTGCCAGCAGCGTTTACAGGGGCAGCAATCAGCCCCAGCATTTT. Full variable domain (remainder filled in from reference TRBV28 and TRBJ1-5): DVKVTQSSRYLVKRTGEKVFLECVQDMDHENMFWYRQDPGLGLRLIYFSYDVKMKEKGDIPEGYSVSREKKERFSLILESASTNQTSMYLCASSVYRGSNQPQHFGDGTRLSIL.

The chain has TRBV19 and TRBJ2-7; TRBD1 matches 9 bases. With 5 bases clipped from V and 0 bases from J, the junction kept 5 bases outside the gene matches. Germline V lookup: CDR1 LNHDA, CDR2 SQIVND (reference sequence). This CDR3 contains 15 residues. CDR3 region: CASSVGTGSSYEQYF. The CDR3 bases are TGTGCCAGTAGTGTCGGGACAGGGAGCTCCTACGAGCAGTACTTC.

The rearrangement uses TRBV6-5 and TRBJ1-5, with 10 bases aligning to TRBD1. J was trimmed by 3 bases and V by 6 bases; bases with no gene match: 5. Per germline, CDR1 MNHEY and CDR2 SVGAGI. The CDR3 sequence is 15 residues long. The CDR3 here is CASRGDRGNNQPQHF. CDR3 DNA: TGTGCCAGCAGGGGGGACAGGGGTAACAATCAGCCCCAGCATTTT.

V gene TRBV5-1 combines with J gene TRBJ1-2; D uncertain. This CDR3 spans 13 amino acids. Germline assignment: CDR1 SGHRS and CDR2 YFSETQ. V was pared by 4 bases and J by 6 bases, with 13 bases between. In DNA, the CDR3 is TGCGCCAGCAGCATATCGGGATACAATGGCTACACCTTC. It codes for CASSISGYNGYTF.

The CDR3 sequence: CASSQGPAAGNTEAFF. The CDR3 DNA reads TGCGCCAGCAGCCAAGGACCGGCTGCGGGGAACACTGAAGCTTTCTTT. The V call is TRBV4-1, the J call TRBJ1-1; D unresolved. The ends were cut back, 1 base at V and 1 base at J, with 13 bases in the middle. Germline assignment: CDR1 MGHRA and CDR2 YSYEKL. CDR3 length: 16 residues.

This clone showed up just a few times. Other DNA sequences in this sample translate to the same CDR3. The gene calls are TRBV29-1 and TRBJ2-2; TRBD2 is a possible D gene (6 bases). V was pared by 7 bases and J by 6 bases, with 9 bases between. Germline-derived CDR1 and CDR2 are SQVTM and ANQGSEA. The CDR3 extends over 11 amino acids. CDR3 sequence reads: CSARDSGELFF. CDR3 coding DNA: TGCAGCGCCCGGGACTCCGGGGAGCTGTTTTTT.

This clone has only one observation. This chain connects TRBV5-1 to TRBJ1-6; 8 bases fit TRBD1. The CDR3 is made up of 14 amino acids. Germline lookup yields CDR1 SGHRS and CDR2 YFSETQ. V shed 5 bases and J 8 bases; nucleotides not matched to a gene: 6. CDR3 region: CASSSGGNDSPLHF. CDR3 in DNA: TGCGCCAGCAGTTCAGGGGGCAATGATTCACCCCTCCACTTT.

This clone was detected only a few times. The rearrangement uses TRBV7-9 and TRBJ1-5; D might be TRBD1 (5 bases). This CDR3 is built from 14 residues. V lost 1 base and J lost 3, with 7 bases in between. Germline V gene data show CDR1 as SEHNR and CDR2 as FQNEAQ (reference sequence). As DNA, the CDR3 is TGTGCCAGCAGCTTAGGACAGATCAATCAGCCCCAGCATTTT. It encodes CASSLGQINQPQHF.

This clone has more than one count but fewer than ten. The CDR3 DNA reads as TGCGCCAGCGCATGGTTCGGGGGGGACACTGAAGCTTTCTTT. It codes for CASAWFGGDTEAFF. This chain joins TRBV5-1 and TRBJ1-1; D is perhaps TRBD1 (5 bases). Per the germline V gene, CDR1 is SGHRS and CDR2 is YFSETQ. The CDR3 extends over 14 amino acids. V was cut by 7 bases and J by 3 bases, with 16 bases left in between.

This chain's CDR3 is CASSSAQGNSPLHF. CDR3 bases: TGTGCCAGCAGCTCAGCGCAGGGGAATTCACCCCTCCACTTT. The V and J genes are TRBV7-9 and TRBJ1-6; D is perhaps TRBD1 (6 bases). CDR1 is SEHNR and CDR2 is FQNEAQ in the germline V gene (reference sequence). Between the trimmed V and J ends, which lost 4 bases and 7 bases, there was a span of 11 bases. The CDR3 covers 14 residues.

In its sample, this clone was seen once. The CDR3 here is CASKVDRGRRETQYF. The CDR3, as DNA: TGTGCCAGCAAAGTTGATAGAGGGAGGAGAGAGACCCAGTACTTC. The chain joins TRBV2 to TRBJ2-5; D is perhaps TRBD2 (6 bases). The CDR3 covers 15 residues. The germline CDR1 and CDR2 sequences are SNHLY and FYNNEI. Between the trimmed V and J ends, which lost 7 bases and 4 bases, there was a span of 19 bases.